What follows are 22 T cell receptor beta chains derived from one specimen sequenced in a study of blood T cell repertoires in COVID-19. Sequencing was performed with immunoSEQ multiplex PCR; in TCRdb, only in-frame clones are kept and a portion is missing. Of about 250,000 clones listed, 70% to 90% are singletons. Sequenced: peripheral blood. The receptors were sampled from a man younger than 35 with active or convalescent COVID-19.

The rearrangement links TRBV9 to TRBJ1-3; 9 bases match TRBD1. V was clipped by 4 bases and J by 3 bases; unmatched bases: 2. The CDR3 extends over 14 amino acids. The germline V gene has CDR1 SGDLS and CDR2 YYNGEE. CDR3 region: CASSTGQGGNTIYF. CDR3 nucleotides: TGTGCCAGCAGCACGGGACAGGGTGGAAACACCATATATTTT.

The V and J genes are TRBV7-8 and TRBJ2-1; 11 nucleotides align to TRBD2. Trimming removed 0 bases from V and 3 bases from J; junction bases left unmatched: 7. The CDR3 consists of 18 residues. Germline V gene sequence: CDR1 SGHVS, CDR2 FQNEAQ. CDR3 sequence (DNA): TGTGCCAGCAGCTTAGCGCTAGCGGGGGGATCCTTCTACAATGAGCAGTTCTTC. Its protein is CASSLALAGGSFYNEQFF. The whole variable domain, filled in from reference TRBV7-8 and TRBJ2-1, reads GAGVSQSPRYKVAKRGQDVALRCDPISGHVSLFWYQQALGQGPEFLTYFQNEAQLDKSGLPSDRFFAERPEGSVSTLKIQRTQQEDSAVYLCASSLALAGGSFYNEQFFGPGTRLTVL.

This clone was counted once. The rearrangement uses TRBV21-1 and TRBJ1-1; TRBD1, the D gene given by the table, was not confirmed from the DNA. TRBV21-1 is reported as a pseudogene. The CDR3 extends over 13 amino acids. CDR3: CASQGHPNTEAFF. CDR3 bases: TGTGCCAGCCAGGGACACCCGAACACTGAAGCTTTCTTT.

The chain is built from TRBV18 and TRBJ1-2; 7 nucleotides agree with TRBD1. The junction had 6 bases not matched to a gene; V was cut back by 2 bases and J by 6 bases. The CDR3 spans 14 residues. Germline-derived CDR1 and CDR2 are KGHSH and LQKENI. The CDR3 reads CASSPSAGGDGYTF. The CDR3 region has the DNA TGTGCCAGCTCACCATCGGCAGGGGGTGATGGCTACACCTTC. The entire variable domain, with the rest obtained from reference TRBV18 and TRBJ1-2, is as follows: NAGVMQNPRHLVRRRGQEARLRCSPMKGHSHVYWYRQLPEEGLKFMVYLQKENIIDESGMPKERFSAEFPKEGPSILRIQQVVRGDSAAYFCASSPSAGGDGYTFGSGTRLTVV.

The chain carries TRBV29-1 and TRBJ1-1; 7 bases are a match to TRBD1. There are 14 residues in the CDR3. The junction had 7 bases not matched to a gene; V was cut back by 5 bases and J by 1 base. CDR1 and CDR2 from the germline V gene are SQVTM and ANQGSEA. The DNA of the CDR3 is TGCAGCGTTCCAGGGGGTCGGGGGAACACTGAAGCTTTCTTT. Protein product: CSVPGGRGNTEAFF.

The V and J genes are TRBV28 and TRBJ1-2; 8 nucleotides line up with TRBD1. CDR1 is MDHEN and CDR2 is SYDVKM in the germline V gene. Unmatched junction bases numbered 5, after V lost 7 bases and J lost 4 bases. CDR3 length equals 13 residues. The CDR3 protein is CASTPTGGYGYTF. CDR3 coding DNA: TGTGCCAGCACACCAACAGGGGGCTATGGCTACACCTTC.

The V and J genes are TRBV7-9 and TRBJ1-2; 7 positions agree with TRBD1. Trimming took 4 bases from V and 1 from J; bases not matched to a gene: 6. CDR3 length: 15 amino acids. The V gene's germline CDR1 is SEHNR and CDR2 FQNEAQ (reference sequence). The CDR3 protein is CASSSLTGINYGYTF. CDR3 DNA: TGTGCCAGCAGCTCTTTGACAGGGATTAACTATGGCTACACCTTC.

The chain uses TRBV10-3 and TRBJ1-4, with TRBD1 matching 7 bases. This CDR3 spans 13 amino acids. The germline V gene encodes CDR1 ENHRY and CDR2 SYGVKD. The V and J ends lost 8 bases and 7 bases, in that order; junction bases with no gene match: 7. Written as DNA, the CDR3 is TGTGCCATCGGGCAGGGGGATATTGAAAAACTGTTTTTT. This translates into CAIGQGDIEKLFF.

The chain links TRBV28 to TRBJ2-7, with D hard to call. The CDR3 spans 12 residues. CDR1 MDHEN and CDR2 SYDVKM come from the germline V gene. V gave up 5 bases and J gave up 9 bases, with 14 bases separating them. CDR3 sequence: CASSPLSMRQYF. In DNA, the CDR3 is TGTGCCAGCAGTCCGCTATCCATGAGGCAGTACTTC.

DNA for the CDR3: TGTGCCACCAGTGATGATCGAACTAGCGGGAGGGGCGAGCAGTACTTC. Encoded protein: CATSDDRTSGRGEQYF. The V call is TRBV24-1, the J call TRBJ2-7; TRBD2 agrees at 13 bases. This CDR3 comprises 16 residues. The trim removed 3 bases at V and 6 bases at J, leaving 7 bases unmatched. The germline V gene has CDR1 KGHDR and CDR2 SFDVKD.

V usage is TRBV30 and J usage is TRBJ2-3; 10 nucleotides line up with TRBD2. V trimming: 3 bases; J trimming: 3 bases; junction bases outside the gene matches: 3. CDR1 GTSNPN and CDR2 SVGIG come from the germline V gene (reference sequence). The CDR3 has 14 amino acids. Here the CDR3 DNA reads TGTGCCTGGAGCCCACTAGCGGGGACAGATACGCAGTATTTT. It encodes CAWSPLAGTDTQYF.

The rearrangement joins TRBV29-1 to TRBJ2-3, with 9 positions matching TRBD2. This CDR3 comprises 14 residues. CDR1 and CDR2 from the germline V gene are SQVTM and ANQGSEA. V shed 4 bases and J 2 bases; nucleotides not matched to a gene: 4. The CDR3 spells CSVVGGRDTDTQYF. The CDR3 nucleotides read TGCAGCGTTGTGGGCGGGAGGGACACAGATACGCAGTATTTT.

The genes are TRBV5-1 and TRBJ2-7; 8 bases line up with TRBD2. From germline, CDR1 is SGHRS and CDR2 YFSETQ. CDR3 size: 15 residues. V trimming: 3 bases; J trimming: 3 bases; junction bases outside the gene matches: 8. The CDR3 is CASSSNGGAFYEQYF. For the CDR3, the DNA is TGCGCCAGCAGCTCAAACGGGGGGGCTTTCTACGAGCAGTACTTC.

The V and J genes are TRBV7-2 and TRBJ2-4; TRBD2 matches at 7 bases. The CDR3 spans 15 residues. J gave up 1 base and V 0 bases, and 0 bases lay outside the gene matches. CDR1 is SGHTA and CDR2 is FQGNSA in the germline V gene. CDR3: CASSLAGGAKNIQYF. CDR3 nucleotides: TGTGCCAGCAGCTTAGCGGGAGGGGCCAAAAACATTCAGTACTTC.

This chain links TRBV6-5 with TRBJ1-1; D unclear. V dropped 4 bases and J dropped 5 bases, with 11 bases sitting between them. The CDR3 is 13 amino acids. Germline-derived CDR1 and CDR2 are MNHEY and SVGAGI. The CDR3 region is CASSFERQTEAFF. CDR3 bases: TGTGCCAGCAGTTTCGAGCGGCAGACTGAAGCTTTCTTT.

The chain carries TRBV4-3 and TRBJ2-3; 9 nucleotides line up with TRBD2. Germline loops: CDR1 LGHNA, CDR2 YSLEER. The CDR3 runs to 16 residues. J gave up 6 bases and V 3 bases, and 10 bases lay outside the gene matches. This CDR3 reads CASSHRETSGSDTQYF. CDR3 nucleotides: TGCGCCAGCAGCCACCGTGAGACTAGCGGATCGGATACGCAGTATTTT.

V is TRBV18 and J is TRBJ2-5, with D possibly TRBD1 on 6 matching bases. The germline CDR1 and CDR2 sequences are KGHSH and LQKENI. The CDR3 has 14 amino acids. Trimming pared 4 bases from V and 5 bases from J, leaving 14 bases between. The CDR3 nucleotides are TGTGCCAGCTCACTTGTAGGGGGATTTGAGACCCAGTACTTC. Translated: CASSLVGGFETQYF. The full variable domain, in which reference TRBV18 and TRBJ2-5 provide the parts outside the CDR3, is NAGVMQNPRHLVRRRGQEARLRCSPMKGHSHVYWYRQLPEEGLKFMVYLQKENIIDESGMPKERFSAEFPKEGPSILRIQQVVRGDSAAYFCASSLVGGFETQYFGPGTRLLVL.

This chain links TRBV19 with TRBJ2-1; a weak D match, TRBD1 (6 bases). Trimming removed 1 base from V and 4 bases from J, with 8 bases in between. Looked up from germline, CDR1 is LNHDA and CDR2 is SQIVND (reference sequence). The CDR3 sequence is 14 residues long. The CDR3 protein is CASSIGRGYNEQFF. The CDR3 DNA follows: TGTGCCAGTAGTATAGGCAGGGGATACAATGAGCAGTTCTTC.

The chain carries TRBV20-1 and TRBJ2-1; D gene unclear. Trimming took off 3 bases at V and 3 bases at J, with 12 bases between the two ends. This CDR3 has 14 amino acids. CDR1 and CDR2 from the germline V gene are DFQATT and SNEGSKA (reference sequence). This chain's CDR3 is CSASRWSLYNEQFF. CDR3 sequence (DNA): TGCAGTGCTAGTCGGTGGTCCCTCTACAATGAGCAGTTCTTC.

The chain recombines TRBV9 with TRBJ2-2; 8 bases are a match to TRBD2. V shed 3 bases, J shed 2 bases, and the junction held 6 bases outside the gene matches. CDR3 length equals 16 residues. Germline CDR1 and CDR2: SGDLS and YYNGEE. The CDR3 nucleotides read TGTGCCAGCAGCGGACGCGGGGGGCCAAACACCGGGGAGCTGTTTTTT. This codes for CASSGRGGPNTGELFF.

The chain has TRBV30 and TRBJ2-3; D remains ambiguous. CDR3 length equals 13 residues. Trimming removed 2 bases at V and 1 base at J, with 7 bases between. Germline loops: CDR1 GTSNPN, CDR2 SVGIG (reference sequence). As DNA, the CDR3 is TGTGCCTGGAGTATTCGGGGCACAGATACGCAGTATTTT. Translating it yields CAWSIRGTDTQYF.

The chain employs TRBV29-1 and TRBJ2-6, with a possible D match to TRBD1 (6 bases). Trimming pared 0 bases from V and 1 base from J, leaving 16 bases between. CDR1 is SQVTM, CDR2 ANQGSEA, per germline. The CDR3 is 18 residues long. CDR3 in amino acids: CSVEDPIRGSSGANVLTF. The CDR3 DNA reads TGCAGCGTTGAAGATCCTATCAGGGGATCGTCTGGGGCCAACGTCCTGACTTTC. The variable domain in full, with the rest retrieved from reference TRBV29-1 and TRBJ2-6, is SAVISQKPSRDICQRGTSLTIQCQVDSQVTMMFWYRQQPGQSLTLIATANQGSEATYESGFVIDKFPISRPNLTFSTLTVSNMSPEDSSIYLCSVEDPIRGSSGANVLTFGAGSRLTVL.